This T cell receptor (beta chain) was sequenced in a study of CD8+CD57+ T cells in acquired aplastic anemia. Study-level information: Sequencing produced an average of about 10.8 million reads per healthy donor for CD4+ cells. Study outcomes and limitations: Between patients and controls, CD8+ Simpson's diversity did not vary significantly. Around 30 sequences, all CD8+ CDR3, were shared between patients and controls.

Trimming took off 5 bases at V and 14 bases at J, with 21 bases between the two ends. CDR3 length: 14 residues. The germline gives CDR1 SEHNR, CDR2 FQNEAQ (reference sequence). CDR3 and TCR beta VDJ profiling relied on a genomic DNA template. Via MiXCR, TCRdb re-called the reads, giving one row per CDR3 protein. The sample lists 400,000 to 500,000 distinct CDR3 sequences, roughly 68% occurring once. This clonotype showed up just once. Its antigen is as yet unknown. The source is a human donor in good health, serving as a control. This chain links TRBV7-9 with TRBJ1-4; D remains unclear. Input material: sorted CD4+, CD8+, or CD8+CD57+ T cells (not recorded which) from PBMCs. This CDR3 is CASSPKGDNESLFF. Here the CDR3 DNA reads TGTGCCAGCAGCCCGAAGGGAGATAATGAAAGCCTGTTTTTT.